This T cell receptor (beta chain) was identified during a study of graft-versus-host responses after intestinal transplantation. The CDR3 contains 14 residues. The V segment lost 5 bases and the J segment 4 bases; nucleotides outside the gene matches: 5. The V gene's germline CDR1 is SGHRS and CDR2 YFSETQ. Findings and caveats of the study: Among recipient marrow samples, GvH clones were found; some appeared first in ileum or blood.

Measured with immunoSEQ multiplex PCR; TCRdb has only the in-frame clones, and not every one. The sample shows around 19,000 clones, around 42% of them seen only once. This chain links TRBV5-1 with TRBJ2-5; 10 bases line up with TRBD2. Sequencing was performed on alloreactive CD4+ T cells from a mixed lymphocyte reaction culture, taken before intestinal transplant. Specified subset: CFSE-low proliferating T cells sorted from approximately 6-day pre-transplant mixed lymphocyte reaction (GvH or HvG direction). This TCR was sampled from a human patient who received an intestinal transplant. The CDR3 nucleotides read TGCGCCAGCAGTTCTAGCGGGGGTCTAGAGACCCAGTACTTC. Translating gives CASSSSGGLETQYF. Full variable domain (rest looked up from reference TRBV5-1 and TRBJ2-5): KAGVTQTPRYLIKTRGQQVTLSCSPISGHRSVSWYQQTPGQGLQFLFEYFSETQRNKGNFPGRFSGRQFSNSRSEMNVSTLELGDSALYLCASSSSGGLETQYFGPGTRLLVL.